This T cell receptor beta chain was retrieved from a study of T-cell reconstitution after alpha-beta-depleted transplantation in children (dated by TCRdb to about 2016). Context from the whole study: The study quantitatively tracked T-cell immune reconstitution after TCRalphabeta/CD19-depleted allogeneic hematopoietic cell transplantation in children using TCR repertoire profiling.

The treatment or condition label, as the study defines it: allogeneic hematopoietic cell transplantation with graft depleted of TCRalphabeta T cells and CD19 B cells. The transplant recipients were children given TCRalphabeta/CD19-depleted allogeneic hematopoietic cell grafts. Summary of the overall study and its limitations: Hyperexpanded clone frequencies declined over subsequent months; after one year, T-cell counts and TCRbeta diversity were mostly attributed to newly produced T cells. The high TCRbeta diversity at day 60 in some patients was ascribed to recipient T cells and intrathymic progenitors that had survived conditioning. The apparently early recovery of alphabetaT-cell counts about two months after transplant reportedly depended on only several hundred rapidly expanded clones that came from non-depleted graft cells.

Library generation was performed with PCR. TCRdb records Illumina HiSeq 2500 as the sequencer. To normalize quantification of the TCRbeta repertoire, the TCR libraries were built with molecular barcoding that relied on unique molecular identifiers. The public sequencing data were trimmed at Q25 with fastp and processed into clonotypes with MiXCR by TCRdb, which kept only in-frame beta chains. Entries are consolidated by CDR3 protein sequence, retaining the most common genes and DNA. This sample holds about 1,000,000 distinct CDR3 sequences; less than 30% were observed only once. 28% of the sample lies in the top ten. A word on this clonotype: Its cognate antigen has yet to be identified. The record has no base qualities; no much larger clone is one base away.

The clonotype was recovered from a boy under two years old who had a stem cell transplant for SCID, so the T cells may come from the graft donor. Sequencing used PBMCs, mostly from graft donor cells, obtained 360 days after TCRalphabeta/CD19-depleted stem cell transplant.

The base sequence is TGCAGCGTTATGGGGGGGTCCCTAGCGGGGGGGCCCTGGAGGGCAGATACGCAGTATTTT. The resulting protein is CSVMGGSLAGGPWRADTQYF. The rearranged segments are TRBV29-1 and TRBJ2-3; the junction holds 12 bases that match TRBD2. The CDR3, cysteine through phenylalanine, is 20 amino acids long. The read is trimmed to its CDR3 DNA, 60 bases read in frame from base 1. V is cut back by 5 bases and J by 4 bases, with 22 bases in the junction unmatched. CDR1 and CDR2, looked up from the germline V gene, are SQVTM and ANQGSEA.